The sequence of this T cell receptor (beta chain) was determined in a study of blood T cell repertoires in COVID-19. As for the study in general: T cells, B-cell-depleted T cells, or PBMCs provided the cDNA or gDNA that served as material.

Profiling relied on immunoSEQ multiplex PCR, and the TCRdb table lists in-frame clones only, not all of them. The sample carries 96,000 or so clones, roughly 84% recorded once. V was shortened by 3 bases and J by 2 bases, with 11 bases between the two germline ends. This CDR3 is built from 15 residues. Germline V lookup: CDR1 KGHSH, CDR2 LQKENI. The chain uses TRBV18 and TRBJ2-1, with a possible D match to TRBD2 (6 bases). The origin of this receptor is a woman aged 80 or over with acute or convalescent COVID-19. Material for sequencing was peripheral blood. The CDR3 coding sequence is TGTGCCAGCTCACCCCCGGGGGTTCCCTACAATGAGCAGTTCTTC. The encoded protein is CASSPPGVPYNEQFF. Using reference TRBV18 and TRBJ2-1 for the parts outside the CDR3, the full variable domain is NAGVMQNPRHLVRRRGQEARLRCSPMKGHSHVYWYRQLPEEGLKFMVYLQKENIIDESGMPKERFSAEFPKEGPSILRIQQVVRGDSAAYFCASSPPGVPYNEQFFGPGTRLTVL.